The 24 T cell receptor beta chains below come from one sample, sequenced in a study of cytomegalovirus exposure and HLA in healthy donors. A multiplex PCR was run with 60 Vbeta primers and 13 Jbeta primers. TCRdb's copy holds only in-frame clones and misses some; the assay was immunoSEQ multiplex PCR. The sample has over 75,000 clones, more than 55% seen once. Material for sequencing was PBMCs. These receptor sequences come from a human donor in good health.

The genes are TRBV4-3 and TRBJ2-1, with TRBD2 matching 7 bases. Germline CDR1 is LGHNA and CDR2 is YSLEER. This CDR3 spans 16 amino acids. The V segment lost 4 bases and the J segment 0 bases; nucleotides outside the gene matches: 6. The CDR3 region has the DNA TGCGCCAGCAGCCCCGTGGGGGGGGGCTCCTACAATGAGCAGTTCTTC. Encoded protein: CASSPVGGGSYNEQFF.

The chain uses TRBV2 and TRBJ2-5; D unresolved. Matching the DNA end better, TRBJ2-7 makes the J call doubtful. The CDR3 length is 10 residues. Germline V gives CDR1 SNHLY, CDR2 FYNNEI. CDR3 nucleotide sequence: TGTGCCAGCCTCGACTACGAGCAGTACTTC. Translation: CASLDYEQYF.

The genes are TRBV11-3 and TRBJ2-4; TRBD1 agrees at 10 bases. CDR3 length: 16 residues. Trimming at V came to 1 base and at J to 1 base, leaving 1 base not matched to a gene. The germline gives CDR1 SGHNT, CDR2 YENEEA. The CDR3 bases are TGTGCCAGCAGCTTAGGACAGGGGGCCGCCAAAAACATTCAGTACTTC. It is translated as CASSLGQGAAKNIQYF. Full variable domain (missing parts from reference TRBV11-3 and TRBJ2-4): EAGVVQSPRYKIIEKKQPVAFWCNPISGHNTLYWYLQNLGQGPELLIRYENEEAVDDSQLPKDRFSAERLKGVDSTLKIQPAELGDSAVYLCASSLGQGAAKNIQYFGAGTRLSVL.

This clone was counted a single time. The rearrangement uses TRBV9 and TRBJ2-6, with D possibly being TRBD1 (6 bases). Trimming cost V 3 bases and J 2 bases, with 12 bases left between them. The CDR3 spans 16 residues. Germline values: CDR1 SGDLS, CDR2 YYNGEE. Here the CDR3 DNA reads TGTGCCAGCAGCGAACCGGACAGACCTGGGGCCAACGTCCTGACTTTC. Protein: CASSEPDRPGANVLTF.

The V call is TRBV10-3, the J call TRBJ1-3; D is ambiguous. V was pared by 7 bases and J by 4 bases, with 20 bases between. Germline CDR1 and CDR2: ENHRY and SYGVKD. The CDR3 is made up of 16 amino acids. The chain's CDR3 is CAINPDPGVSGNTIYF. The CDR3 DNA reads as TGTGCCATCAACCCTGACCCCGGGGTGTCCGGAAACACCATATATTTT.

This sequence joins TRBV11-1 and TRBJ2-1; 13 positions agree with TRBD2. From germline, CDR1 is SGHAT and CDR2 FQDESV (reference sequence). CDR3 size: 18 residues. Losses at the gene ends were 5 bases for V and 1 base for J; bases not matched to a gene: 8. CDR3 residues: CASSRSGTSGISYNEQFF. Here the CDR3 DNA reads TGTGCCAGCAGCCGTTCCGGGACTAGCGGGATTTCCTACAATGAGCAGTTCTTC.

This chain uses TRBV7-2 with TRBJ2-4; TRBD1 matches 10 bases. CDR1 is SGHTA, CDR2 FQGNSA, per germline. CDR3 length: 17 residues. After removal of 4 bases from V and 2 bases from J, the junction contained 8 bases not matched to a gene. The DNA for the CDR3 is TGTGCCAGCAGCTCACCCGGGACAGGGGTTTCCAAAAACATTCAGTACTTC. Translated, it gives CASSSPGTGVSKNIQYF.

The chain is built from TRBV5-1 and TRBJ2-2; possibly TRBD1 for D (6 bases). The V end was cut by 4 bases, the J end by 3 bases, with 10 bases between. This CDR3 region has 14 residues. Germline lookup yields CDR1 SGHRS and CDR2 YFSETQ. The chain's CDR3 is CASSLGGDTGELFF. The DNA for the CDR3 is TGCGCCAGCAGCCTTGGGGGCGACACCGGGGAGCTGTTTTTT.

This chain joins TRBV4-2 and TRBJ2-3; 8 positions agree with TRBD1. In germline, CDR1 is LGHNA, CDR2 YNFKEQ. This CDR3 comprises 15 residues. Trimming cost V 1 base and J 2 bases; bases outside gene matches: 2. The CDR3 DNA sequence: TGTGCCAGCAGCCAAGGACAGGGGTTCACAGATACGCAGTATTTT. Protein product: CASSQGQGFTDTQYF.

CDR3 sequence: CASPSGDRTNTGELFF. In DNA, the CDR3 is TGTGCCAGCCCCTCCGGAGACAGGACGAACACCGGGGAGCTGTTTTTT. The chain is built from TRBV19 and TRBJ2-2; TRBD1 might be the D (6 bases). The CDR3 covers 16 residues. The V and J ends lost 9 bases and 0 bases respectively, with 17 bases between them. Germline assignment: CDR1 LNHDA and CDR2 SQIVND (reference sequence).

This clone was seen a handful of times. CDR3 protein: CASRDRSMNTEAFF. Written as DNA, the CDR3 is TGTGCCAGCAGGGACAGAAGCATGAACACTGAAGCTTTCTTT. The rearrangement uses TRBV6-1 and TRBJ1-1, with D possibly matching TRBD1 (6 bases). This CDR3 region has 14 residues. The germline V and J ends were trimmed by 6 bases and 0 bases, with 11 bases remaining between them. The germline V gene encodes CDR1 MNHNS and CDR2 SASEGT.

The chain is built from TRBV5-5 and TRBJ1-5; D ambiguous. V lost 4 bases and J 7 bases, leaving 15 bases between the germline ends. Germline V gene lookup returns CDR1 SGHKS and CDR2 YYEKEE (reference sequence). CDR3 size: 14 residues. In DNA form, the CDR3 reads TGTGCCAGCAGCCCCAGAGGGTCCGGGCAGCCCCAGCATTTT. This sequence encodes CASSPRGSGQPQHF.

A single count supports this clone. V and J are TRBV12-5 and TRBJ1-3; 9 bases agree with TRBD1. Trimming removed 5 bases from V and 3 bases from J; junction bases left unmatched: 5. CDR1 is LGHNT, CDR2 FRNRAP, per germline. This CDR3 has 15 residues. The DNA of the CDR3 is TGTGCTAGTGGTCAGACAGGGGGAAATGGAAACACCATATATTTT. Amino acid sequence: CASGQTGGNGNTIYF.

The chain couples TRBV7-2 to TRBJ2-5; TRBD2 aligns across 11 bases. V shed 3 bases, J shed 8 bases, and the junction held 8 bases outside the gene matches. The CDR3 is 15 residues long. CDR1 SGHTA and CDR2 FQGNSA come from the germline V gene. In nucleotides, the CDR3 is TGTGCCAGCAGCTTCACTAGCGGGGGATTGGGAACCCAGTACTTC. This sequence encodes CASSFTSGGLGTQYF.

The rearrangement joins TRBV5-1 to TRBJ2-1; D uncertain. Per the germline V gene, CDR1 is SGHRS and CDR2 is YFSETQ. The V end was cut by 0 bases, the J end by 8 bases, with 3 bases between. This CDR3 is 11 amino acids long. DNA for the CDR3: TGCGCCAGCAGCTTGGCAGATGAGCAGTTCTTC. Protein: CASSLADEQFF.

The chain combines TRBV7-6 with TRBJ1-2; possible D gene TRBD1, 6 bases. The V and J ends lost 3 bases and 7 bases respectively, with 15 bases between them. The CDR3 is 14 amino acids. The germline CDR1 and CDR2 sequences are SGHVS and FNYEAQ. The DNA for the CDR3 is TGTGCCAGCAGCTTTCCTCAGGGGAGAGTTGGCTACACCTTC. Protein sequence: CASSFPQGRVGYTF.

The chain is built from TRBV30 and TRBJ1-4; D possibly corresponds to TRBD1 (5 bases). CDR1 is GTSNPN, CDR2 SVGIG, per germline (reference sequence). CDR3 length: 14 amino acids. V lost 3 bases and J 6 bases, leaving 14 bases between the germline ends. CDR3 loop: CAWSPGLEDEKLFF. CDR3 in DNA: TGTGCCTGGAGCCCGGGACTCGAAGATGAAAAACTGTTTTTT.

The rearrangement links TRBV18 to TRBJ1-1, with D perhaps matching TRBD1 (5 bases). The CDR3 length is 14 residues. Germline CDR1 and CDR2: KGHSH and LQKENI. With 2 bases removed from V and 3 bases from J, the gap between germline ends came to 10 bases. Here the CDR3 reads CASSPWGEDTEAFF. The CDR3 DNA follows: TGTGCCAGCTCACCATGGGGGGAGGACACTGAAGCTTTCTTT.

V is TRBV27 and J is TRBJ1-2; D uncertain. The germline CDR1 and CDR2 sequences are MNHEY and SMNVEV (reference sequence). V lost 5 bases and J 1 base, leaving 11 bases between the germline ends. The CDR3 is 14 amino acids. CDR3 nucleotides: TGTGCCAGCAGTGAGAGGCTGGGTAACTATGGCTACACCTTC. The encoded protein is CASSERLGNYGYTF.

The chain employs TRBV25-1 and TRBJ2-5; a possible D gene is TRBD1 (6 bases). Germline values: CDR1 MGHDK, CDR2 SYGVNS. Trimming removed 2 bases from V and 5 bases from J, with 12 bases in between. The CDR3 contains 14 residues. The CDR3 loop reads CASSEEGTMETQYF. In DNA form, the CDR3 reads TGTGCCAGCAGTGAAGAGGGGACAATGGAGACCCAGTACTTC.

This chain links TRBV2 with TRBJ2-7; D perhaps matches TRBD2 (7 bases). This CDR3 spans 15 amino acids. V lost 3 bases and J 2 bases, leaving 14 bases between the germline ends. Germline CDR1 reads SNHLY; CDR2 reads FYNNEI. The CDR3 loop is CASSEGRGHPYEQYF. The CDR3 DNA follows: TGTGCCAGCAGTGAGGGGCGGGGGCACCCCTACGAGCAGTACTTC.

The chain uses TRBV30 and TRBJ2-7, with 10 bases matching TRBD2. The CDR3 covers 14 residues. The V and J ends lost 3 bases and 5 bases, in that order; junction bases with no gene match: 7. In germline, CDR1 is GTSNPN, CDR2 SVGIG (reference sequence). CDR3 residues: CAWSKGLAFDEQYF. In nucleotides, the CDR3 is TGTGCCTGGAGCAAGGGACTAGCGTTCGACGAGCAGTACTTC.

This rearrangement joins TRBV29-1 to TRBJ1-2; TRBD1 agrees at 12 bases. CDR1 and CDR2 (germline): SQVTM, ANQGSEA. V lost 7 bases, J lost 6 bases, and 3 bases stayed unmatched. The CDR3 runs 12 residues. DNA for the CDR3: TGCAGCGGGGGGACAGGGGGCGATGGCTACACCTTC. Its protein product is CSGGTGGDGYTF. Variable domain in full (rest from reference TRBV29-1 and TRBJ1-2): SAVISQKPSRDICQRGTSLTIQCQVDSQVTMMFWYRQQPGQSLTLIATANQGSEATYESGFVIDKFPISRPNLTFSTLTVSNMSPEDSSIYLCSGGTGGDGYTFGSGTRLTVV.

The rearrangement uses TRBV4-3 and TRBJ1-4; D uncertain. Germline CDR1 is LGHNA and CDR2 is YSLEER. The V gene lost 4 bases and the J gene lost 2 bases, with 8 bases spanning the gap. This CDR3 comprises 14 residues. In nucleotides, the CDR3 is TGCGCCAGCAGCCTCCGGGGTACTAATGAAAAACTGTTTTTT. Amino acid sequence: CASSLRGTNEKLFF.